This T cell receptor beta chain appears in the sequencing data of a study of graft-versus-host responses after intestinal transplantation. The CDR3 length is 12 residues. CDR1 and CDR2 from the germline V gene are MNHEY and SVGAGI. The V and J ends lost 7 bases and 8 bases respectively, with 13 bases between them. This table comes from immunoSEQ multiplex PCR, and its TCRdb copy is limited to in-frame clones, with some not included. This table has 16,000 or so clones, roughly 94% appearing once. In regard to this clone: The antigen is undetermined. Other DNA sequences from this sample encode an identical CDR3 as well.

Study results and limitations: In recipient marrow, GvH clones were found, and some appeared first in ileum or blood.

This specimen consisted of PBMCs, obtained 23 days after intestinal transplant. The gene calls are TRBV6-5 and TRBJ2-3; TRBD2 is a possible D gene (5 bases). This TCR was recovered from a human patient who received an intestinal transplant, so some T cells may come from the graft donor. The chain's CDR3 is CASTSSSGTQYF. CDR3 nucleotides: TGTGCCAGCACCTCTAGCTCCGGTACGCAGTATTTT.